This entry describes one T cell receptor beta chain. Antigen unknown. The data were taken from a study of OX40 agonist ivuxolimab in advanced cancers. Study background: Cohort: approximately 79% men, mean age around 55, aged roughly 23 to 90.

Findings and caveats of the study: Also present in some nonresponders was a low level of normalized T-cell clonal expansion.

Only in-frame clones appear in the TCRdb table, and some are missing; sequencing was by immunoSEQ multiplex PCR. The table shows 71,000 or so clones, with about nine tenths occurring only once. This CDR3 region has 15 residues. Germline V gene data show CDR1 as SNHLY and CDR2 as FYNNEI. Trimming left V 5 bases short and J 1 base short, with 14 bases between. This sequence originates from an adult with an advanced solid tumor such as melanoma, head and neck, liver or kidney cancer. The chain combines TRBV2 with TRBJ1-2; D perhaps matches TRBD1 (5 bases). The sample in question was CD4+ or CD8+ T cells sorted from blood, obtained in a trial of the OX40 agonist ivuxolimab. The CDR3 region is CASSPGTVVNYGYTF. In DNA form, the CDR3 reads TGTGCCAGCAGTCCCGGGACCGTCGTTAACTATGGCTACACCTTC.